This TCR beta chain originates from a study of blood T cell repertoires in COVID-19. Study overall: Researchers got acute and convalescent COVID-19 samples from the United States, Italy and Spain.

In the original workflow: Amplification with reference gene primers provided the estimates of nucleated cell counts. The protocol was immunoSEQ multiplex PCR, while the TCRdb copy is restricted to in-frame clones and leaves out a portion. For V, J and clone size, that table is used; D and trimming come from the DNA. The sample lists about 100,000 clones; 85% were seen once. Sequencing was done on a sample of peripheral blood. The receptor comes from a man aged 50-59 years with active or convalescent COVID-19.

The CDR3: CASSSQTGPSGNTIYF. CDR3 coding DNA: TGTGCCAGCAGCTCCCAGACAGGCCCCTCTGGAAACACCATATATTTT. V usage is TRBV7-2 and J usage is TRBJ1-3; tentative D call: TRBD1 (6 bases). This CDR3 comprises 16 residues. Germline V lookup: CDR1 SGHTA, CDR2 FQGNSA. The ends were cut back, 4 bases at V and 0 bases at J, with 13 bases in the middle.